These 21 T cell receptor beta chains originate from one sample sequenced in a study of control samples from healthy donors and cancer patients. The repertoire was sequenced with immunoSEQ multiplex PCR; TCRdb's copy has only in-frame clones and lacks some. Of some 170,000 clones detected, roughly 94% appear once; the ten largest clones hold 14%. Material: PBMCs. Every receptor here comes from a man aged 60 to 69 with colorectal cancer.

V and J are TRBV9 and TRBJ2-3; 8 bases are shared with TRBD1. The germline gives CDR1 SGDLS, CDR2 YYNGEE. This CDR3 is 14 amino acids long. V trimming: 0 bases; J trimming: 5 bases; junction bases outside the gene matches: 2. The CDR3 bases are TGTGCCAGCAGCGTAGCAGGGGGCCGAGATACGCAGTATTTT. Its protein product is CASSVAGGRDTQYF.

V and J are TRBV12-3 or TRBV12-4 and TRBJ1-4; D is perhaps TRBD1 (5 bases). This CDR3 spans 13 amino acids. The ends were cut back, 11 bases at V and 7 bases at J, with 17 bases in the middle. In nucleotides, the CDR3 is TGTGCCGTCCGGGAAGGGGACGGTGAAAAACTGTTTTTT. This codes for CAVREGDGEKLFF.

The chain carries TRBV11-1 and TRBJ2-1, with D tentatively TRBD1 or TRBD2 (5 bases each). CDR3 length: 13 amino acids. Germline V gene data show CDR1 as SGHAT and CDR2 as FQDESV (reference sequence). V shed 5 bases and J shed 11 bases, with 16 bases lying between them. DNA of the CDR3: TGTGCCAGCAGCGAGAACCCGGGACGGAAGCAGTTCTTC. Encoded protein: CASSENPGRKQFF.

The chain recombines TRBV7-9 with TRBJ1-2; a possible D gene is TRBD1 (5 bases). The CDR3 covers 15 residues. V was clipped by 1 base and J by 4 bases, with 13 bases between them. CDR1 and CDR2 from the germline V gene are SEHNR and FQNEAQ (reference sequence). Here the CDR3 reads CASSLDGTHAYGYTF. CDR3 in DNA: TGTGCCAGCAGCTTAGACGGGACGCACGCCTATGGCTACACCTTC.

The chain has TRBV6-2 or TRBV6-3 and TRBJ1-2; 7 nucleotides line up with TRBD1. There are 12 residues in the CDR3. Unmatched junction bases numbered 2, after V lost 6 bases and J lost 4 bases. CDR1 MNHEY and CDR2 SVGEGT come from the germline V gene. The CDR3 coding sequence is TGTGCCAGCAGCCGGGACAGCTATGGCTACACCTTC. Translation gives CASSRDSYGYTF.

Written as DNA, the CDR3 is TGTGCCACCAGTGATCCCGCGAGGACAGGGGACGGCTACACCTTC. Translation gives CATSDPARTGDGYTF. The V call is TRBV24-1, the J call TRBJ1-2; TRBD1 matches 9 bases. The germline V gene has CDR1 KGHDR and CDR2 SFDVKD. The length of the CDR3 is 15 residues. V lost 3 bases and J lost 8; bases outside the gene matches: 9.

The chain links TRBV19 to TRBJ1-2, with D unresolved. This CDR3 comprises 13 residues. Germline lookup yields CDR1 LNHDA and CDR2 SQIVND (reference sequence). V was cut by 7 bases and J by 4 bases, with 13 bases left in between. CDR3 sequence (DNA): TGTGCCAGTAACCCGCCGGGTTCCTATGGCTACACCTTC. Translated, it gives CASNPPGSYGYTF. Together with reference TRBV19 and TRBJ1-2, the CDR3 gives the full variable domain: DGGITQSPKYLFRKEGQNVTLSCEQNLNHDAMYWYRQDPGQGLRLIYYSQIVNDFQKGDIAEGYSVSREKKESFPLTVTSAQKNPTAFYLCASNPPGSYGYTFGSGTRLTVV.

The chain is built from TRBV11-2 and TRBJ2-1, with 8 bases identical to TRBD1. The length of the CDR3 is 16 residues. The V gene end was trimmed by 2 bases and the J gene end by 3 bases; junction bases not matched to a gene: 6. Germline V gene data show CDR1 as SGHAT and CDR2 as FQNNGV. DNA of the CDR3: TGTGCCAGCAGCTTATACGGGACAGGAAGCTACAATGAGCAGTTCTTC. Protein product: CASSLYGTGSYNEQFF.

This sequence joins TRBV12-3 or TRBV12-4 and TRBJ2-7, with D perhaps matching TRBD1 or TRBD2 (5 bases each). The CDR3 extends over 13 amino acids. V shed 4 bases and J shed 5 bases, with 12 bases lying between them. The CDR3 DNA sequence: TGTGCCAGCAGTTCCTCCAGGGACCACGAGCAGTACTTC. The encoded protein is CASSSSRDHEQYF.

This chain connects TRBV7-9 to TRBJ1-1; D call uncertain. Per the germline V gene, CDR1 is SEHNR and CDR2 is FQNEAQ (reference sequence). The CDR3 is 14 residues long. V was clipped by 4 bases and J by 2 bases, with 11 bases between them. CDR3 sequence reads: CASSSLTVNTEAFF. As DNA, the CDR3 is TGTGCCAGCAGCTCTTTAACAGTTAACACTGAAGCTTTCTTT.

The chain couples TRBV6-4 to TRBJ2-7; the D is unclear. This CDR3 has 14 amino acids. Germline V gives CDR1 MRHNA, CDR2 SNTAGT. V gave up 3 bases and J gave up 1 base, with 10 bases separating them. Written as DNA, the CDR3 is TGTGCCAGCAGTGAGAGGCTGGGATCCTACGAGCAGTACTTC. The encoded protein is CASSERLGSYEQYF.

This clone has a single count. This chain uses TRBV9 with TRBJ2-5, with TRBD1 matching 11 bases. The J segment lost 4 bases and the V segment lost 0 bases, leaving 2 bases of the junction unmatched. The CDR3 is 15 residues long. Germline assignment: CDR1 SGDLS and CDR2 YYNGEE. The CDR3, as DNA: TGTGCCAGCAGCGTAGGGACAGGGGGCGCAGAGACCCAGTACTTC. It encodes CASSVGTGGAETQYF.

The chain combines TRBV7-9 with TRBJ1-5, with 8 bases matching TRBD1. After removal of 4 bases from V and 3 bases from J, the junction contained 8 bases not matched to a gene. CDR1 SEHNR and CDR2 FQNEAQ come from the germline V gene (reference sequence). This CDR3 spans 16 amino acids. CDR3 residues: CASSSRGTGTNQPQHF. CDR3 nucleotides: TGTGCCAGCAGCTCGAGAGGGACAGGCACCAATCAGCCCCAGCATTTT.

The genes are TRBV29-1 and TRBJ2-7, with a possible D match to TRBD1 (6 bases). The V gene lost 0 bases and the J gene lost 3 bases, with 9 bases spanning the gap. This CDR3 is 13 amino acids long. Germline V gene sequence: CDR1 SQVTM, CDR2 ANQGSEA. CDR3 region: CSVEDRGNYEQYF. The CDR3 DNA follows: TGCAGCGTTGAAGACAGGGGAAACTACGAGCAGTACTTC.

The rearrangement uses TRBV12-3 or TRBV12-4 and TRBJ1-3; D gene uncertain. The CDR3 covers 13 residues. V was shortened by 4 bases and J by 1 base, with 5 bases between the two germline ends. Here the CDR3 reads CASSSASGNTIYF. DNA for the CDR3: TGTGCCAGCAGTTCCGCTTCTGGAAACACCATATATTTT.

V gene TRBV12-3 or TRBV12-4 combines with J gene TRBJ2-1, with 10 positions matching TRBD2. V gave up 8 bases and J gave up 8 bases; unmatched junction bases: 6. CDR3 size: 13 residues. The CDR3, as DNA: TGTGCCAGCGATAGCGGGGGGTTCGATGAGCAGTTCTTC. Its protein product is CASDSGGFDEQFF.

This clone was observed a few times. V gene TRBV9 combines with J gene TRBJ1-6, with D possibly being TRBD1 (6 bases). The germline V gene has CDR1 SGDLS and CDR2 YYNGEE. V lost 0 bases, J lost 6 bases, and 7 bases lay in between. The CDR3 length is 14 residues. CDR3 in DNA: TGTGCCAGCAGCGTAGAGGACAGTAATTCACCCCTCCACTTT. It yields the protein CASSVEDSNSPLHF. Looking up the rest from reference TRBV9 and TRBJ1-6 gives the full variable domain: DSGVTQTPKHLITATGQRVTLRCSPRSGDLSVYWYQQSLDQGLQFLIQYYNGEERAKGNILERFSAQQFPDLHSELNLSSLELGDSALYFCASSVEDSNSPLHFGNGTRLTVT.

The rearrangement joins TRBV5-6 to TRBJ1-5, with a weak D call TRBD1 (6 bases). Trimming took 4 bases from V and 0 from J, leaving 11 bases between them. This CDR3 is 15 amino acids long. In germline, CDR1 is SGHDT, CDR2 YYEEEE. In nucleotides, the CDR3 is TGTGCCAGCAGCGGAGGACAGTATAGCAATCAGCCCCAGCATTTT. It specifies CASSGGQYSNQPQHF.

The V and J genes are TRBV6-1 and TRBJ2-7; 11 nucleotides match TRBD2. Germline V lookup: CDR1 MNHNS, CDR2 SASEGT. Trimming at V came to 2 bases and at J to 2 bases, leaving 11 bases not matched to a gene. This CDR3 spans 18 amino acids. The CDR3 here is CASSERGASGGFPYEQYF. In DNA, the CDR3 is TGTGCCAGCAGTGAACGTGGGGCTAGCGGGGGGTTCCCCTACGAGCAGTACTTC.

This chain's CDR3 is CASSLGQGSYNEQFF. The CDR3 nucleotides are TGTGCCAGCAGCTTAGGGCAGGGGTCCTACAATGAGCAGTTCTTC. V usage is TRBV11-2 and J usage is TRBJ2-1; D is possibly TRBD1 (6 bases). This CDR3 has 15 residues. Germline lookup yields CDR1 SGHAT and CDR2 FQNNGV. Trimming pared 1 base from V and 1 base from J, leaving 8 bases between.

V and J are TRBV5-6 and TRBJ2-2; maybe TRBD2 (7 bases). The V gene's germline CDR1 is SGHDT and CDR2 YYEEEE. V was trimmed by 1 base and J by 6 bases, leaving 19 bases between them. This CDR3 has 17 residues. The CDR3 here is CASSLRKGGLSAGELFF. CDR3 DNA: TGTGCCAGCAGCTTGAGGAAGGGGGGGCTTTCCGCCGGGGAGCTGTTTTTT.